This is a list of T cell receptor beta chains from one sample in a study of lymphopenia after photon versus proton radiotherapy. Produced via immunoSEQ multiplex PCR; TCRdb's table is partial and in-frame only. Of 50,000 to 60,000 clones in the sample, roughly nine tenths were seen once. The sequencing used peripheral blood, collected from a patient treated with photon-based radiotherapy. These receptors all come from a woman between 35 and 50 years old with cholangiocarcinoma. The CDR3 runs from the conserved cysteine through the conserved F or W.

v_gene: TRBV6-5
j_gene: TRBJ1-4
CDR3aa: CASSYTTGRGEKLFF

v_gene: TRBV4-3
j_gene: TRBJ2-1
CDR3aa: CASSRNPSGSFENEQFF

v_gene: TRBV5-8
j_gene: TRBJ2-1
CDR3aa: CASSPRRNHEQFF

v_gene: TRBV5-1
j_gene: TRBJ2-7
CDR3aa: CASQGVFGQGTGEQYF

v_gene: TRBV2
j_gene: TRBJ2-7
CDR3aa: CASSGAETYEQYF

v_gene: TRBV27
j_gene: TRBJ1-5
CDR3aa: CASWTRDLQYNQPQHF

v_gene: TRBV2
j_gene: TRBJ2-1
CDR3aa: CASSLLAGGYNEQFF

v_gene: TRBV4-2
j_gene: TRBJ2-2
CDR3aa: CASSQDNRIGRAGELFF

v_gene: TRBV10-3
j_gene: TRBJ1-4
CDR3aa: CAIRDRGPNEKLFF

v_gene: TRBV5-1
j_gene: TRBJ1-3
CDR3aa: CASSSDRTSGNTIYF

v_gene: TRBV4-3
j_gene: TRBJ1-3
CDR3aa: CASTTFRQSGNTIYF

v_gene: TRBV28
j_gene: TRBJ1-1
CDR3aa: CASSFLWARRTEAFF

v_gene: TRBV13
j_gene: TRBJ1-6
CDR3aa: CASSLGTASASPLHF

v_gene: TRBV19
j_gene: TRBJ2-7
CDR3aa: CASSYRDRGGYEQYF

v_gene: TRBV4-1
j_gene: TRBJ1-2
CDR3aa: CASSQEGEFLGSYGYTF

v_gene: TRBV5-6
j_gene: TRBJ2-7
CDR3aa: CASRFGLAEEQYF

v_gene: TRBV5-5
j_gene: TRBJ1-2
CDR3aa: CASSLTTDIYGYTF

v_gene: TRBV7-9
j_gene: TRBJ2-3
CDR3aa: CASSLARTLTSTDTQYF

v_gene: TRBV7-9
j_gene: TRBJ2-3
CDR3aa: CASSLSGDLRGQYF

v_gene: TRBV7-9
j_gene: TRBJ1-1
CDR3aa: CASSLQGGTEAFF

v_gene: TRBV19
j_gene: TRBJ2-5
CDR3aa: CASSMDNAREMGTQYF

v_gene: TRBV11-2
j_gene: TRBJ1-4
CDR3aa: CASSLDHRRTNEKLFF

v_gene: TRBV7-6
j_gene: TRBJ2-3
CDR3aa: CASSFQHFFTGLGADTQYF

v_gene: TRBV19
j_gene: TRBJ1-2
CDR3aa: CASRVSDRRGGYTF

v_gene: TRBV5-1
j_gene: TRBJ1-6
CDR3aa: CASSQGNSPLHF

v_gene: TRBV28
j_gene: TRBJ1-1
CDR3aa: CASKLGRMNTEAFF

v_gene: TRBV19
j_gene: TRBJ1-1
CDR3aa: CASSISYTEAFF

v_gene: TRBV19
j_gene: TRBJ2-1
CDR3aa: CASSLGTSGRGREQFF

v_gene: TRBV9
j_gene: TRBJ2-2
CDR3aa: CASSVLAGVKGELFF

v_gene: TRBV19
j_gene: TRBJ1-1
CDR3aa: CASSIATGVAEAFF

v_gene: TRBV7-3
j_gene: TRBJ1-3
CDR3aa: CASSLGGGAGNTIYF

v_gene: TRBV9
j_gene: TRBJ1-6
CDR3aa: CASSVGDRVNSPLHF

v_gene: TRBV2
j_gene: TRBJ2-1
CDR3aa: CASSEVGVGTPEQFF

v_gene: TRBV27
j_gene: TRBJ2-7
CDR3aa: CATRLAGQGSYEQYF

v_gene: TRBV7-3
j_gene: TRBJ1-1
CDR3aa: CASSLSLGAVAFF

v_gene: TRBV27
j_gene: TRBJ1-1
CDR3aa: CASAGTGAANTEAFF

v_gene: TRBV5-5
j_gene: TRBJ1-1
CDR3aa: CASSRSPGTQNTEAFF

v_gene: TRBV5-1
j_gene: TRBJ1-1
CDR3aa: CASSYRGQGAPAEAFF

v_gene: TRBV5-4
j_gene: TRBJ1-1
CDR3aa: CASSTGQGRITEAFF

v_gene: TRBV9
j_gene: TRBJ1-1
CDR3aa: CASSQGFGTEAFF

v_gene: TRBV30
j_gene: TRBJ1-1
CDR3aa: CAWSVRAKQNTEAFF

v_gene: TRBV10-3
j_gene: TRBJ2-2
CDR3aa: CAIRRQGTNTGELFF

v_gene: TRBV6-5
j_gene: TRBJ1-5
CDR3aa: CASSLDRGSNQPQHF

v_gene: TRBV9
j_gene: TRBJ1-2
CDR3aa: CASSASGTLGINYGYTF

v_gene: TRBV4-2
j_gene: TRBJ2-2
CDR3aa: CASSQVLSSNTGELFF

v_gene: TRBV6-1
j_gene: TRBJ1-2
CDR3aa: CASSDVIGFEGYTF

v_gene: TRBV19
j_gene: TRBJ1-2
CDR3aa: CASSDRQGGNYGYTF

v_gene: TRBV6-6
j_gene: TRBJ1-5
CDR3aa: CASSFNQASNQPQHF

v_gene: TRBV19
j_gene: TRBJ1-1
CDR3aa: CASSTTETGLTEAFF

v_gene: TRBV21-1
j_gene: TRBJ2-3
CDR3aa: CASSKEKSTDTQYF

v_gene: TRBV28
j_gene: TRBJ1-2
CDR3aa: CASSDSAGGRGYTF

v_gene: TRBV10-3
j_gene: TRBJ2-2
CDR3aa: CAISESGGNTGELFF

v_gene: TRBV7-8
j_gene: TRBJ2-7
CDR3aa: CASSFPGLVDYEQYF